The clone carrying this TCR beta chain was found a few times. Antigen unknown. This sample is part of a study of T cells after yellow fever vaccination. The CDR3 contains 18 residues. V trimming: 0 bases; J trimming: 4 bases; junction bases outside the gene matches: 11. In germline, CDR1 is SGHDN, CDR2 FVKESK. General study points: Researchers noted that a small share of clonotypes showed up in both CD4 and CD8 compartments. A faster peak, day 5 versus 15, was reached by the weaker secondary response. Once the booster was given, most primary-vaccination clones reappeared, at 95% to 97% for CD4 and approximately 88% for CD8.

TCRdb ran MiXCR on the 5' RACE reads and lists one entry per CDR3 protein. Of a few hundred thousand distinct CDR3 sequences in the sample, 7% to 10% were seen once. This specimen consisted of PBMCs, obtained more than 35 days after the first yellow fever vaccination. The chain carries TRBV14 and TRBJ2-5, with TRBD1 matching over 10 bases. The source is a man aged 18 to 29 who received the YFV17D yellow fever vaccine. The CDR3: CASSQDWAGTGESETQYF. CDR3 in DNA: TGTGCCAGCAGCCAAGATTGGGCCGGGACAGGGGAGTCAGAGACCCAGTACTTC.